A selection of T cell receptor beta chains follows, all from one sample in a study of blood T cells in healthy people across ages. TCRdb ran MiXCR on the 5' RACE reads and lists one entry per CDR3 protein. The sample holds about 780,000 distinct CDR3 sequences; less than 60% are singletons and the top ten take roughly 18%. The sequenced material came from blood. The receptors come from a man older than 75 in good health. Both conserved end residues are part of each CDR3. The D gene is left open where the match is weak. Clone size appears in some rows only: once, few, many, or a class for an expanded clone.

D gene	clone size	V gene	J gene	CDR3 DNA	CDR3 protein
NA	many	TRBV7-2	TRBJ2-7	TGTGCCAGCAGCTTAGGAGTCATGAGAGACGAGCAGTACTTC	CASSLGVMRDEQYF
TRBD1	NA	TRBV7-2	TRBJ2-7	TGTGCCAGCAGCCGCAGGACAGGGGGCGGTTCGAGTGTTTACGAGCAGTACTTC	CASSRRTGGGSSVYEQYF
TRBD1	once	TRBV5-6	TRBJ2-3	TGTGCCAGCAGCCCATCTATACAGGGGACAGATACGCAGTATTTT	CASSPSIQGTDTQYF
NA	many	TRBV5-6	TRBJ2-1	TGTGCCAGCAGCTTGGGGGACTCCAATGAGCAGTTCTTC	CASSLGDSNEQFF
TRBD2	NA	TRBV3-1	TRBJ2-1	TGTGCCAGCAGCCCGTACGGGAGGGCCGCCCATGAGCAGTTCTTC	CASSPYGRAAHEQFF
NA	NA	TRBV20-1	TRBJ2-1	TGCAGTGCTAGCGGGCTTGGAGGGAAGTCCTACAATGAGCAGTTCTTC	CSASGLGGKSYNEQFF
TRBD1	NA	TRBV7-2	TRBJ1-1	TGTGCCAGCAGCTTAGCGGGGACAGCGAACACTGAAGCTTTCTTT	CASSLAGTANTEAFF
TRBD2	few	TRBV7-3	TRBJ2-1	TGTGCCAGCAGCCTGATGGGGACTAGCGGGACAATAAATGAGCAGTTCTTC	CASSLMGTSGTINEQFF
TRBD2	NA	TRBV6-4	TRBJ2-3	TGTGCCAGCAGTGACGGGAGGGGCCCGCAGTATTTT	CASSDGRGPQYF
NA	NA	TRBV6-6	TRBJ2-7	TGTGCCAGCAGTTATAACAGGGACGAGCAGTACTTC	CASSYNRDEQYF
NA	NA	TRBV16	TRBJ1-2	TGTGCCAGCAGCCGGGAGACTCCTGGCTACACCTTC	CASSRETPGYTF
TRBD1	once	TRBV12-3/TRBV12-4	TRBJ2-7	TGTGCCGGCACCTTGGGACAGGGGAGCTCCTACGAGCAGTACTTC	CAGTLGQGSSYEQYF
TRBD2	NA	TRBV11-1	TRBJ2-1	TGTGCCAGCAGCTTGAGGGAGGGCCGCTACAATGAGCAGTTCTTC	CASSLREGRYNEQFF
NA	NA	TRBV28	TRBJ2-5	TGTGCCAGCACCCTCGGGGGAGAGACCCAGTACTTC	CASTLGGETQYF
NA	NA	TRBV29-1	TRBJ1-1	TGCAGCGTTGAGGTGAACGCGAACACTGAAGCTTTCTTT	CSVEVNANTEAFF